Below, 20 T cell receptor beta chains from the same sample are listed, as sequenced in a study of shared clonotypes between healthy human individuals. Profiling relied on immunoSEQ multiplex PCR, and the TCRdb table lists in-frame clones only, not all of them. The repertoire holds just over 2,000,000 clones, 95% seen once, with 0.13% in the top ten. The source material was naive CD4+ T cells sorted from blood. Described subset: CD45RA+ positively selected. These receptors all come from a man in his late teens or twenties in good health.

V and J are TRBV25-1 and TRBJ1-2; D is uncertain. The V gene's germline CDR1 is MGHDK and CDR2 SYGVNS. The V gene lost 1 base and the J gene lost 1 base, with 7 bases spanning the gap. This CDR3 comprises 14 residues. CDR3 protein: CASSESGNNYGYTF. CDR3 sequence (DNA): TGTGCCAGCAGTGAATCGGGTAATAACTATGGCTACACCTTC.

The chain uses TRBV5-1 and TRBJ1-2; 10 nucleotides align to TRBD1. The J segment lost 6 bases and the V segment lost 0 bases, leaving 2 bases of the junction unmatched. This CDR3 is built from 14 residues. The V gene's germline CDR1 is SGHRS and CDR2 YFSETQ. The DNA for the CDR3 is TGCGCCAGCAGCTTGGGTGACAGGGGGCATGGCTACACCTTC. Translation: CASSLGDRGHGYTF.

The genes are TRBV30 and TRBJ1-2; 7 bases line up with TRBD1. Germline lookup yields CDR1 GTSNPN and CDR2 SVGIG (reference sequence). After removal of 1 base from V and 2 bases from J, the junction contained 7 bases not matched to a gene. The CDR3 runs 15 residues. CDR3 residues: CAWSAGTDRNYGYTF. CDR3 DNA: TGTGCCTGGAGTGCCGGGACAGACCGAAACTATGGCTACACCTTC.

The chain carries TRBV11-1 and TRBJ1-5, with a tentative D call TRBD1 (6 bases). Germline V gene sequence: CDR1 SGHAT, CDR2 FQDESV (reference sequence). The V end was cut by 0 bases, the J end by 12 bases, with 18 bases between. This CDR3 is built from 15 residues. CDR3 residues: CASSLALDSRTYQHF. DNA of the CDR3: TGTGCCAGCAGCTTAGCGCTGGACAGCCGCACCTACCAGCATTTT.

V usage is TRBV14 and J usage is TRBJ1-2; a weak D match, TRBD1 (5 bases). The CDR3 loop spans 13 amino acids. The ends were cut back, 2 bases at V and 4 bases at J, with 8 bases in the middle. Germline V gene sequence: CDR1 SGHDN, CDR2 FVKESK. The CDR3 region is CASSQQGPYGYTF. CDR3 nucleotides: TGTGCCAGCAGCCAACAGGGACCCTATGGCTACACCTTC.

The chain combines TRBV28 with TRBJ2-3; TRBD1 aligns across 12 bases. Unmatched junction bases numbered 8, after V lost 5 bases and J lost 5 bases. The CDR3 is 16 residues long. Germline CDR1 is MDHEN and CDR2 is SYDVKM. The CDR3 DNA follows: TGTGCCAGCAGTCGCTTGGGACAGGGGGCCGGAGATACGCAGTATTTT. Translating it yields CASSRLGQGAGDTQYF.

This chain links TRBV7-2 with TRBJ2-5; D remains ambiguous. V lost 4 bases, J lost 2 bases, and 17 bases lay in between. Looked up from germline, CDR1 is SGHTA and CDR2 is FQGNSA. The CDR3 length is 16 residues. CDR3 residues: CASSSIGWLAQETQYF. CDR3 nucleotides: TGTGCCAGCAGCTCAATAGGATGGTTAGCTCAAGAGACCCAGTACTTC.

The chain is built from TRBV29-1 and TRBJ2-3; D gene unclear. Germline CDR1 and CDR2: SQVTM and ANQGSEA. The CDR3 spans 12 residues. Between the trimmed V and J ends, which lost 0 bases and 4 bases, there was a span of 5 bases. The CDR3 region is CSVEDGSDTQYF. CDR3 DNA sequence: TGCAGCGTTGAAGATGGGTCAGATACGCAGTATTTT.

The V and J genes are TRBV5-1 and TRBJ2-5; TRBD1 agrees at 7 bases. J was trimmed by 7 bases and V by 2 bases; bases with no gene match: 17. The CDR3 loop spans 17 amino acids. CDR1 and CDR2 from the germline V gene are SGHRS and YFSETQ. This chain's CDR3 is CASSFQGQTGVIVTQYF. The CDR3 bases are TGCGCCAGCAGCTTTCAGGGCCAAACAGGGGTAATAGTGACCCAGTACTTC.

The gene calls are TRBV19 and TRBJ2-7; D remains ambiguous. CDR1 and CDR2 (germline): LNHDA, SQIVND (reference sequence). This CDR3 region has 16 residues. V was pared by 5 bases and J by 2 bases, with 19 bases between. CDR3 coding DNA: TGTGCCAGTAGTTCTGAGTTTGCCCAGGTCCCCTACGAGCAGTACTTC. Protein: CASSSEFAQVPYEQYF.

This clone was observed a single time. V and J are TRBV28 and TRBJ2-2; D is unresolved. With 7 bases removed from V and 1 base from J, the gap between germline ends came to 7 bases. The CDR3 has 13 residues. Germline V CDR1 and CDR2: MDHEN, SYDVKM. CDR3 loop: CASTPGNTGELFF. The CDR3 DNA reads TGTGCCAGCACCCCGGGGAACACCGGGGAGCTGTTTTTT.

The chain couples TRBV2 to TRBJ1-2; tentative D call: TRBD1 (5 bases). The V end was cut by 6 bases, the J end by 0 bases, with 11 bases between. This CDR3 is built from 14 residues. Germline values: CDR1 SNHLY, CDR2 FYNNEI. The CDR3 DNA reads as TGTGCCAGCAGGTCCACAGGAGCTAACTATGGCTACACCTTC. Amino acids: CASRSTGANYGYTF.

The rearrangement links TRBV7-8 to TRBJ2-1, with D perhaps matching TRBD1 (6 bases). Germline CDR1 is SGHVS and CDR2 is FQNEAQ. Trimming stripped 3 bases from V and 4 bases from J, with 7 bases between. The CDR3 is 13 residues long. The CDR3 DNA is TGTGCCAGCAGCTTTGGACAGTACAATGAGCAGTTCTTC. As protein: CASSFGQYNEQFF.

This chain joins TRBV9 and TRBJ1-1; D is unclear. Germline V CDR1 and CDR2: SGDLS, YYNGEE. Between the trimmed V and J ends, which lost 0 bases and 4 bases, there was a span of 7 bases. The CDR3 runs to 13 residues. The CDR3 DNA sequence: TGTGCCAGCAGCGTAGATGGGTCCACTGAAGCTTTCTTT. Residues: CASSVDGSTEAFF.

This chain joins TRBV28 and TRBJ1-1, with a tentative D call TRBD1 (5 bases). V was shortened by 6 bases and J by 2 bases, with 13 bases between the two germline ends. Looked up from germline, CDR1 is MDHEN and CDR2 is SYDVKM. The CDR3 has 14 residues. CDR3 nucleotide sequence: TGTGCCAGCAGCCCGGGGCGAGTCAACACTGAAGCTTTCTTT. Protein sequence: CASSPGRVNTEAFF.

Note on this clone: Within the sample, other DNA sequences also encode this same CDR3. The chain is built from TRBV18 and TRBJ1-2, with 8 nucleotides matching TRBD1. This CDR3 has 14 residues. V was pared by 3 bases and J by 3 bases, with 3 bases of the junction left unmatched. Germline CDR1 and CDR2: KGHSH and LQKENI. In DNA, the CDR3 is TGTGCCAGCTCACCTGGACAGGGACACTATGGCTACACCTTC. This codes for CASSPGQGHYGYTF.

The J gene is TRBJ2-1, the V gene TRBV7-2; 9 bases are shared with TRBD2. The CDR3 totals 14 residues. Unmatched junction bases numbered 7, after V lost 5 bases and J lost 8 bases. The germline V gene encodes CDR1 SGHTA and CDR2 FQGNSA. In nucleotides, the CDR3 is TGTGCCAGCAGCCTGCAGCGGGGGGCTCATGAGCAGTTCTTC. This encodes CASSLQRGAHEQFF.

V usage is TRBV10-2 and J usage is TRBJ1-2; 8 bases map to TRBD1. The ends lost 6 bases at V and 4 bases at J; junction bases unmatched: 7. CDR3 size: 14 residues. Germline assignment: CDR1 WSHSY and CDR2 SAAADI. CDR3: CASRDAGGPYGYTF. Written as DNA, the CDR3 is TGCGCCAGCAGAGACGCAGGGGGCCCCTATGGCTACACCTTC.

The chain joins TRBV2 to TRBJ2-1; 7 bases are a match to TRBD2. Germline V gene lookup returns CDR1 SNHLY and CDR2 FYNNEI. The CDR3 contains 17 residues. With V trimmed by 5 bases and J by 2 bases, 12 bases remained unmatched. CDR3: CASSPPGRAGTYNEQFF. In DNA, the CDR3 is TGTGCCAGCAGTCCCCCGGGGAGGGCCGGAACCTACAATGAGCAGTTCTTC.

The chain joins TRBV28 to TRBJ1-3; no clear D gene. V lost 5 bases and J 1 base, leaving 9 bases between the germline ends. The CDR3 length is 14 residues. CDR1 MDHEN and CDR2 SYDVKM come from the germline V gene. CDR3 nucleotide sequence: TGTGCCAGCAGTCTGCCCCATTCTGGAAACACCATATATTTT. Protein product: CASSLPHSGNTIYF.